The 6 T cell receptor beta chains below come from one sample, sequenced in a study of beta chain features in type 1 diabetes. All of the isolated RNA was reverse transcribed, so expressed TCRB transcripts were sequenced. TCRdb's copy holds only in-frame clones and misses some; the assay was immunoSEQ multiplex PCR. In the table there are 850,000 to 900,000 clones, around a sixth of which are singletons. Input material: naive CD4+ T cells from blood. These receptors all stem from a woman younger than 30 in good health.

J is TRBJ2-6 and V is TRBV27; 7 positions agree with TRBD1. From germline, CDR1 is MNHEY and CDR2 SMNVEV (reference sequence). Germline trimming cut 6 bases from V and 2 bases from J; bases unmatched to any gene: 10. The CDR3 runs to 17 residues. CDR3 amino acids: CASSQGGRWAGANVLTF. The CDR3 region has the DNA TGTGCCAGCAGCCAAGGGGGCCGATGGGCTGGGGCCAACGTCCTGACTTTC.

The J gene is TRBJ2-1, the V gene TRBV7-2; possible D gene TRBD2, 6 bases. The V and J ends lost 5 bases and 8 bases respectively, with 19 bases between them. Germline V lookup: CDR1 SGHTA, CDR2 FQGNSA. The CDR3 has 15 residues. The CDR3 bases are TGTGCCAGCAGCCGCGGGACTTTCCCCCTGGATGAGCAGTTCTTC. Translating it yields CASSRGTFPLDEQFF.

This clone was found a few times. Within the sample, other DNA sequences also encode this same CDR3. This rearrangement joins TRBV25-1 to TRBJ2-7, with D unclear. V was pared by 4 bases and J by 3 bases, with 4 bases between. The CDR3 is 11 amino acids. Germline CDR1 is MGHDK and CDR2 is SYGVNS. The CDR3 sequence: CASSAYYEQYF. The CDR3 DNA is TGTGCCAGCAGTGCTTACTACGAGCAGTACTTC.

The V call is TRBV5-1, the J call TRBJ2-2, with 7 bases lining up with TRBD1. Germline V lookup: CDR1 SGHRS, CDR2 YFSETQ. J was trimmed by 3 bases and V by 4 bases; bases with no gene match: 15. The CDR3 loop spans 18 amino acids. The CDR3 is CASSRTRQGAFDTGELFF. The CDR3 DNA reads TGCGCCAGCAGCCGAACCAGACAGGGTGCGTTCGACACCGGGGAGCTGTTTTTT.

This clone was observed a few times. The J gene is TRBJ2-4, the V gene TRBV10-3; D is undetermined. Trimming stripped 0 bases from V and 0 bases from J, with 9 bases between. The CDR3 totals 16 residues. Looked up from germline, CDR1 is ENHRY and CDR2 is SYGVKD. This CDR3 is CAISESAVLAKNIQYF. In DNA form, the CDR3 reads TGTGCCATCAGTGAGTCGGCAGTACTAGCCAAAAACATTCAGTACTTC.

This clone was recorded a few times. V and J are TRBV19 and TRBJ2-2; the D is unclear. The CDR3 has 13 amino acids. Germline-derived CDR1 and CDR2 are LNHDA and SQIVND (reference sequence). Between the trimmed V and J ends, which lost 6 bases and 2 bases, there was a span of 7 bases. The CDR3 DNA sequence: TGTGCCAGTAGGATGGGAAACACCGGGGAGCTGTTTTTT. It specifies CASRMGNTGELFF.